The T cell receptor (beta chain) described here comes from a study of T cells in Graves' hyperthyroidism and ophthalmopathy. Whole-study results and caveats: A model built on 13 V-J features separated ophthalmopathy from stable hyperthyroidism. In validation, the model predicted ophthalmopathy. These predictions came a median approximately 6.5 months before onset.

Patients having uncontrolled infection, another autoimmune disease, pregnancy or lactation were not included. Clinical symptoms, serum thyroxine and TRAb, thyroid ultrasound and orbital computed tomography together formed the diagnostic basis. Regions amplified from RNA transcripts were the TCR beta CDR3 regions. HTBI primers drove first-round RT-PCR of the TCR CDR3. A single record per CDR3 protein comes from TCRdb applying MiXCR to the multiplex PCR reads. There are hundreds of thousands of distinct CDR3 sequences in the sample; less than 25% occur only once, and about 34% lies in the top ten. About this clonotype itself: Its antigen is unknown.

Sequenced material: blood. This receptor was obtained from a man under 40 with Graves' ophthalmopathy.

CDR3 DNA sequence: TGTGCCACCAGTGATGGGACATCAGGAAACACCATATATTTT. This codes for CATSDGTSGNTIYF. The chain joins TRBV24-1 to TRBJ1-3; a weak D match, TRBD1 (6 bases). V lost 3 bases to trimming and J lost 4 bases, with 9 bases between them. The CDR3 has 14 residues. Looked up from germline, CDR1 is KGHDR and CDR2 is SFDVKD.